The subject of this entry is one TCR beta chain. Germline CDR1 is MDHEN and CDR2 is SYDVKM. V shed 7 bases and J 1 base; nucleotides not matched to a gene: 6. The CDR3 runs to 15 residues. This record belongs to a study of technical replicates of blood from several donors. Using immunoSEQ multiplex PCR, the repertoire was profiled, and TCRdb retains in-frame clones only, with some absent. The sample lists tens of thousands of clones; 85% to 90% were seen once. The sequenced sample was PBMCs. This clonotype was sampled from a human donor in good health. Some clones in this sample may be carry-over from other donors' samples. The rearrangement joins TRBV28 to TRBJ2-2; 7 bases map to TRBD2. The CDR3 loop is CASTTERENTGELFF. The CDR3 nucleotides are TGTGCCAGCACCACAGAGCGGGAGAACACCGGGGAGCTGTTTTTT.